Listed below are T cell receptor beta chains from one sample, sequenced in a study of T cell responses to AZD1222 COVID-19 vaccine. TCRdb's table, derived via immunoSEQ multiplex PCR, lists solely in-frame clones and lacks some. The sample yields 100,000 to 130,000 clones, about 86% seen once. Source: peripheral blood, taken on day 0 of AZD1222 vaccination. These receptor sequences come from an adult in good health. CDR3s leave out the opening cysteine and the closing phenylalanine or tryptophan.

CDR3 length	V gene	J gene	CDR3 protein
11	TRBV4-2	TRBJ2-2	ASSQGPNRELF
11	TRBV5-4	TRBJ2-7	ASSTDAGNEQY
15	TRBV27	TRBJ2-3	ASSLRWGRGLLDTQY
12	TRBV10-3	TRBJ2-7	AIRPGQGSHEQY
11	TRBV28	TRBJ1-1	ASSGPTPTEAF
11	TRBV3-1/TRBV3-2	TRBJ1-1	ASRDRGLIEAF
12	TRBV6-1	TRBJ1-1	ASSEGRANTEAF
12	TRBV29-1	TRBJ1-5	SVQSDRGNQPQH
13	TRBV28	TRBJ1-1	AIRGAKGVNTEAF
14	TRBV4-2	TRBJ1-1	ASSQDGTGTGRKAF
10	TRBV6-5	TRBJ2-7	AGGTGGYEQY
11	TRBV28	TRBJ1-1	ASTTGMNTEAF
16	TRBV4-1	TRBJ2-1	ASSQEIPLTGAYNEQF
12	TRBV7-2	TRBJ2-7	ASSLTGQIYEQY
10	TRBV3-1/TRBV3-2	TRBJ1-2	ASSRWQGSYT
12	TRBV6-5	TRBJ2-5	ASSYRGAQETQY
12	TRBV3-1/TRBV3-2	TRBJ1-2	ASRPQGSNYGYT
12	TRBV2	TRBJ1-1	ASTPQGGSTEAF
13	TRBV9	TRBJ1-3	ASSAINRQGDTIY
11	TRBV7-9	TRBJ1-3	ASAWGSGNTIY
13	TRBV3-1/TRBV3-2	TRBJ2-5	ASSPRTSGGETQY
12	TRBV6-6	TRBJ1-3	ASSAQDVGNTIY
11	TRBV6-5	TRBJ2-7	ASRTLSSYEQY
9	TRBV29-1	TRBJ1-1	SVARGAEAF
12	TRBV6-5	TRBJ2-5	ASKAGGSQETQY
12	TRBV27	TRBJ2-2	ASSPQGGGGELF
15	TRBV19	TRBJ2-2	ASSRDRTTANTGELF
12	TRBV30	TRBJ2-1	AWSTGFSYNEQF
13	TRBV6-1	TRBJ1-6	ASSEAGQGRSPLH
10	TRBV30	TRBJ1-6	AWSVEGRPLH